This is a list of T cell receptor beta chains from one sample in a study of T-cell memory formation after mild COVID-19. TCRdb redid the calling of the 5' RACE reads with MiXCR, one entry per CDR3 protein. The sample includes roughly 150,000 distinct CDR3 sequences, 14% of them seen just once. Sample: PBMCs or a T cell subset sorted from them (not recorded which). The source is an adult woman who had mild COVID-19 (a few samples of this study predate the infection). Cell type and time point are not known. CDR3s include the opening cysteine and the closing phenylalanine or tryptophan. Each record gives: clone size, V gene, J gene, D gene, CDR3 protein, CDR3 DNA. A D gene is named only where the DNA matches it firmly. Expanded clones get a size class; other rows say once, few or many, or leave the size out.

>.|TRBV6-5|TRBJ1-2|TRBD1
CASRLDRGFNYGYTF
TGTGCCAGCAGGCTCGACAGGGGGTTTAACTATGGCTACACCTTC
>few|TRBV2|TRBJ2-1|TRBD2
CASSRTSGGAGEQFF
TGTGCCAGCAGTCGGACTAGCGGGGGGGCCGGTGAGCAGTTCTTC
>.|TRBV18|TRBJ2-3|.
CASSPARSTDTQYF
TGTGCCAGCTCACCGGCCCGGAGCACAGATACGCAGTATTTT
>.|TRBV5-1|TRBJ1-6|.
CASSPGRESSYNSPLHF
TGCGCCAGCAGCCCGGGACGGGAGAGCTCCTATAATTCACCCCTCCACTTT
>.|TRBV5-6|TRBJ2-3|.
CASSEQGASQYF
TGTGCCAGCAGCGAGCAGGGAGCGTCCCAGTATTTT
>many|TRBV7-9|TRBJ1-2|TRBD1
CASSQGGLTNYGYTF
TGTGCCAGCAGCCAGGGGGGACTGACTAACTATGGCTACACCTTC
>.|TRBV12-3/TRBV12-4|TRBJ2-5|.
CASSFGTGSETQYF
TGTGCCAGCAGTTTTGGTACAGGGAGCGAGACCCAGTACTTC
>.|TRBV10-3|TRBJ2-1|TRBD2
CAIETSGTNEQFF
TGTGCCATCGAGACTAGCGGGACGAATGAGCAGTTCTTC
>few|TRBV5-1|TRBJ2-5|TRBD2
CASSLASGNRETQYF
TGCGCCAGCAGCTTGGCTAGCGGGAATCGGGAGACCCAGTACTTC
>.|TRBV18|TRBJ1-1|.
CASSREGGDTEAFF
TGTGCCAGCTCACGAGAAGGTGGGGACACTGAAGCTTTCTTT
>.|TRBV5-6|TRBJ2-7|TRBD2
CASSLGTSGSDEQYF
TGTGCCAGCAGCCTGGGGACTAGCGGGAGTGACGAGCAGTACTTC
>few|TRBV7-7|TRBJ2-1|TRBD1
CASSLGQGSYNEQFF
TGTGCCAGCAGCTTGGGACAGGGAAGCTACAATGAGCAGTTCTTC
>few|TRBV11-2|TRBJ2-5|.
CASSPRGLFQETQYF
TGTGCCAGCAGCCCCCGTGGACTGTTCCAAGAGACCCAGTACTTC
>few|TRBV7-2|TRBJ2-7|.
CASGLGTFEQYF
TGTGCCAGCGGGTTGGGGACCTTTGAGCAGTACTTC
>.|TRBV12-3/TRBV12-4|TRBJ2-2|.
CASSFRAGSLTGELFF
TGTGCCAGCAGTTTCCGGGCAGGGTCGTTGACCGGGGAGCTGTTTTTT
>.|TRBV2|TRBJ1-2|.
CASSTGLWGYTF
TGTGCCAGCAGCACGGGACTCTGGGGCTACACCTTC
>few|TRBV10-3|TRBJ2-7|TRBD2
CATRGGTSAISYEQYF
TGTGCCACCAGAGGGGGGACTAGCGCGATATCCTACGAGCAGTACTTC
>few|TRBV7-3|TRBJ2-1|TRBD2
CASSPPGLAGANEQFF
TGTGCCAGCAGCCCCCCTGGACTAGCGGGGGCCAATGAGCAGTTCTTC
>few|TRBV11-2|TRBJ1-1|TRBD1
CASSWEQGARTEAFF
TGTGCCAGCAGCTGGGAACAGGGGGCTCGGACTGAAGCTTTCTTT
>.|TRBV2|TRBJ2-4|.
CAVQPGLGAKNIQYF
TGTGCCGTACAACCGGGACTTGGAGCCAAAAACATTCAGTACTTC
>.|TRBV29-1|TRBJ1-3|.
CSVRADSGNTIYF
TGCAGCGTTCGTGCGGACTCTGGAAACACCATATATTTT
>few|TRBV2|TRBJ2-1|.
CASRRRQLENNEQFF
TGTGCCAGCAGGCGCAGACAACTAGAAAACAATGAGCAGTTCTTC
>many|TRBV7-2|TRBJ2-1|TRBD2
CASSYEGGGTSLGEQFF
TGTGCCAGCAGCTACGAGGGGGGCGGGACTAGTCTCGGTGAGCAGTTCTTC
>.|TRBV12-3/TRBV12-4|TRBJ2-7|TRBD2
CASSSPPGLAEEYEQYF
TGTGCCAGCAGTTCCCCCCCGGGACTAGCGGAGGAATACGAGCAGTACTTC
>few|TRBV24-1|TRBJ1-5|.
CATSGPSSNQPQHF
TGTGCCACCAGTGGTCCAAGTAGCAATCAGCCCCAGCATTTT
>few|TRBV20-1|TRBJ1-1|.
CSARRTGNMNTEAFF
TGCAGTGCTAGACGGACCGGGAATATGAACACTGAAGCTTTCTTT